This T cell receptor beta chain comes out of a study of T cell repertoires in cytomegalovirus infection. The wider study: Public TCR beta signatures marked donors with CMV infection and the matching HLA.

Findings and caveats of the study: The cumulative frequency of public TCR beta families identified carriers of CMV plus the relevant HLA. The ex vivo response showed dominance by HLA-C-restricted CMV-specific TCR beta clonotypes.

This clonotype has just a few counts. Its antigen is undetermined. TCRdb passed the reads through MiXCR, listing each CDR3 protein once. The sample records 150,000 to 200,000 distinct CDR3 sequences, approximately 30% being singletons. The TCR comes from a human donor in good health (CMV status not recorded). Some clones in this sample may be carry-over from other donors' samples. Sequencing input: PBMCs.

The CDR3 loop is CASRSTGGYLNTIYF. CDR3 DNA sequence: TGTGCCAGCAGATCGACAGGAGGTTACCTGAACACCATATATTTT. The rearrangement uses TRBV12-3 or TRBV12-4 and TRBJ1-3, with D possibly TRBD1 on 6 matching bases. V dropped 6 bases and J dropped 7 bases, with 19 bases sitting between them. This CDR3 comprises 15 residues.